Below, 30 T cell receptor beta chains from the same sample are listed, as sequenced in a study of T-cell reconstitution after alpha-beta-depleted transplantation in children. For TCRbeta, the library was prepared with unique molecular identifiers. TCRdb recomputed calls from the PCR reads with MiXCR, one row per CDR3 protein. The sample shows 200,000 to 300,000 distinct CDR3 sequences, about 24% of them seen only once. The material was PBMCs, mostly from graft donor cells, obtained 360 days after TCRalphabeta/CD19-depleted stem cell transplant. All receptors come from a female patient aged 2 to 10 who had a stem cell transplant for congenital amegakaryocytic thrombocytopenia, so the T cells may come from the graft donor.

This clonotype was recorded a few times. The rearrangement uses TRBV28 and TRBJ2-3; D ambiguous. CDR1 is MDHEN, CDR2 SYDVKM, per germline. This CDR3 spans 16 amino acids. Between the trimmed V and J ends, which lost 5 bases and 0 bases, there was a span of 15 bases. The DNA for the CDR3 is TGTGCCAGCAGTGAACCGTCGGGTGGAAGCACAGATACGCAGTATTTT. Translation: CASSEPSGGSTDTQYF.

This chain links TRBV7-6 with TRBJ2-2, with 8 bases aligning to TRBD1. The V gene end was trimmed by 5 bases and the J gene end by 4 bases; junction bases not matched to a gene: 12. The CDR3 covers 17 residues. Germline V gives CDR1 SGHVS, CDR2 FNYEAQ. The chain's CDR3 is CASSRLIGQGGTGELFF. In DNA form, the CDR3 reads TGTGCCAGCAGCAGACTAATAGGACAGGGAGGCACCGGGGAGCTGTTTTTT.

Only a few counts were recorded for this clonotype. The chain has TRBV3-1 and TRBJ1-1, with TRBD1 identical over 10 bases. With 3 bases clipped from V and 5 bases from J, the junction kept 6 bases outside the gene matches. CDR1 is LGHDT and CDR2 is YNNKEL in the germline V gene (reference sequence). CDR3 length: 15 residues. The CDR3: CASSQGGQGSTEAFF. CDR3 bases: TGTGCCAGCAGCCAGGGGGGACAGGGGTCTACTGAAGCTTTCTTT.

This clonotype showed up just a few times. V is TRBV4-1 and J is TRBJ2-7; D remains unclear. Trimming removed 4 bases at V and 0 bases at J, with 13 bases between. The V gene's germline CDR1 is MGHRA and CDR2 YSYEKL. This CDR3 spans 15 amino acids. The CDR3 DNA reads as TGCGCCAGCAGCCCTTGGGAAGGTGCCTCCTACGAGCAGTACTTC. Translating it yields CASSPWEGASYEQYF.

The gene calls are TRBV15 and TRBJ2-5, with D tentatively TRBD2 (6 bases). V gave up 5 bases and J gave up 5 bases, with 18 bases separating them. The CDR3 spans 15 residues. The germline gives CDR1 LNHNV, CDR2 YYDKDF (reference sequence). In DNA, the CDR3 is TGTGCCACCAGCTTTACAGGCGGGGCATCGGAGACCCAGTACTTC. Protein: CATSFTGGASETQYF.

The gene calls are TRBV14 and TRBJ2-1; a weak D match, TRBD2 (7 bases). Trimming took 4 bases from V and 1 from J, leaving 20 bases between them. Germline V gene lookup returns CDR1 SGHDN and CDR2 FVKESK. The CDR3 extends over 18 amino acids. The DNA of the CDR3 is TGTGCCAGCAGCCGGCTTTGGGGGGGCGCCCCTTCCTACAATGAGCAGTTCTTC. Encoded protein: CASSRLWGGAPSYNEQFF.

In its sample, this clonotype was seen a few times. In nucleotides, the CDR3 is TGCGCCAGCAGCTTACACAAGACAGGGGGGAACACTGAAGCTTTCTTT. Amino acid sequence: CASSLHKTGGNTEAFF. This sequence joins TRBV5-1 and TRBJ1-1; TRBD1 aligns across 9 bases. The germline CDR1 and CDR2 sequences are SGHRS and YFSETQ. The CDR3 length is 16 residues. Unmatched junction bases numbered 6, after V lost 2 bases and J lost 1 base.

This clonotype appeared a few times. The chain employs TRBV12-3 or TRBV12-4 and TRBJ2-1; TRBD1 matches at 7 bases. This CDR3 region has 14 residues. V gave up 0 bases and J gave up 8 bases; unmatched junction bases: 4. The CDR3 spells CASSLANRGDEQFF. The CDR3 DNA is TGTGCCAGCAGTTTAGCAAACAGGGGCGATGAGCAGTTCTTC.

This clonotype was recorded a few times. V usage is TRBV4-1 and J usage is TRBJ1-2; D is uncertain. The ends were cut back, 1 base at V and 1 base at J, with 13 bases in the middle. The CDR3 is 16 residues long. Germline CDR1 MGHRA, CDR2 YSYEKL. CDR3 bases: TGCGCCAGCAGCCAAGGCCGACAAAGACTTAACTATGGCTACACCTTC. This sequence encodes CASSQGRQRLNYGYTF.

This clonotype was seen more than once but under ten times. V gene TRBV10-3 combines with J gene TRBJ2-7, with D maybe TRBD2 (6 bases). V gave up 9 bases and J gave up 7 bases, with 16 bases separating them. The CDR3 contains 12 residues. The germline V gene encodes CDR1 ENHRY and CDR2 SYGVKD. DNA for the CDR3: TGTGCCATTCTTACTAGCCCCGGGGAGCAGTACTTC. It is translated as CAILTSPGEQYF.

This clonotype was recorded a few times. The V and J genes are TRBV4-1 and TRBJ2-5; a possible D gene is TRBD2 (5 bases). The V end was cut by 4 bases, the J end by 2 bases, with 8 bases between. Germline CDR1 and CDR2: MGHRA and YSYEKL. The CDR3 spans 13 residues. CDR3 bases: TGCGCCAGCAGCCTTAGCGAACAAGAGACCCAGTACTTC. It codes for CASSLSEQETQYF.

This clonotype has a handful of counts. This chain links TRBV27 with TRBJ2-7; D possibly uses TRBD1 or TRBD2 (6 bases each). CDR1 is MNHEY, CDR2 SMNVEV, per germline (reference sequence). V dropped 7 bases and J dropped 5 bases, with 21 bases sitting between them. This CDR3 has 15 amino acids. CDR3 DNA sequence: TGTGCCAGCAACTCGGGAGCCTCCAGGGGCGACGAGCAGTACTTC. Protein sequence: CASNSGASRGDEQYF.

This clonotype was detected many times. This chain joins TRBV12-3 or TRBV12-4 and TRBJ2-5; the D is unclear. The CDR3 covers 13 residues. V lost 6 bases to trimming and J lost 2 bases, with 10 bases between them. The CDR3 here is CASRGGPQETQYF. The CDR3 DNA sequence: TGTGCCAGCAGAGGTGGTCCACAAGAGACCCAGTACTTC.

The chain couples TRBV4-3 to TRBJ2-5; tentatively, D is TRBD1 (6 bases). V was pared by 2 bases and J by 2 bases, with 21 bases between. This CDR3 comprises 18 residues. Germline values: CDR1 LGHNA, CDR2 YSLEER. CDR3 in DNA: TGCGCCAGCAGCCAAAGGAGTTTTCGGCGACAGGAACAAGAGACCCAGTACTTC. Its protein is CASSQRSFRRQEQETQYF.

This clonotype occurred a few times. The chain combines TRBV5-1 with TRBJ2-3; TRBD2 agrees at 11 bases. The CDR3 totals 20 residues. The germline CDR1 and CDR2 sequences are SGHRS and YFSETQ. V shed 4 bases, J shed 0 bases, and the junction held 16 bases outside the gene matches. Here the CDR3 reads CASSGTLAGGAWTSTDTQYF. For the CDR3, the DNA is TGCGCCAGCAGCGGAACCCTAGCGGGAGGTGCTTGGACTAGCACAGATACGCAGTATTTT.

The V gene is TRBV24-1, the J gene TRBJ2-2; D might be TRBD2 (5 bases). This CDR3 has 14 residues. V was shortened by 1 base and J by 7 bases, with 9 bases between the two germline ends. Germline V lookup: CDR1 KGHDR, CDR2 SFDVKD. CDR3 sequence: CATSDLEGLGELFF. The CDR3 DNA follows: TGTGCCACCAGTGATTTAGAGGGTCTCGGGGAGCTGTTTTTT.

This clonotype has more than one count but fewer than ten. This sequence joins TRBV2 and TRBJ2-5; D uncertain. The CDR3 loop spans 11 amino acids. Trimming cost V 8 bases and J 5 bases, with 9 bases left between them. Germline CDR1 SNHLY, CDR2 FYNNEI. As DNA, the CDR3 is TGTGCCAGCGGAGAACGGGAGACCCAGTACTTC. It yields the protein CASGERETQYF.

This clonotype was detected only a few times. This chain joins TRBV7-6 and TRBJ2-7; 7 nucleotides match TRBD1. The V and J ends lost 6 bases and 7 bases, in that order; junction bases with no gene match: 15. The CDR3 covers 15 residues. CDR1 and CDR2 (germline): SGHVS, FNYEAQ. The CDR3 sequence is CASRLDGTELGEQYF. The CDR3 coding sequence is TGTGCCAGCAGGCTGGACGGGACAGAGTTAGGAGAGCAGTACTTC. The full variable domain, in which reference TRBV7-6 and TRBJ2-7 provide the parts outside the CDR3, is GAGVSQSPRYKVTKRGQDVALRCDPISGHVSLYWYRQALGQGPEFLTYFNYEAQQDKSGLPNDRFSAERPEGSISTLTIQRTEQRDSAMYRCASRLDGTELGEQYFGPGTRLTVT.

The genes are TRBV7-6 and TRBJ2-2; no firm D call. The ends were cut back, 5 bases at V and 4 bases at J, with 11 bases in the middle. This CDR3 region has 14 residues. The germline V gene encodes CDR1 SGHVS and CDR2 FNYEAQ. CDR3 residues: CASSPSSGTGELFF. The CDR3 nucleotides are TGTGCCAGCAGCCCCTCCAGTGGCACCGGGGAGCTGTTTTTT.

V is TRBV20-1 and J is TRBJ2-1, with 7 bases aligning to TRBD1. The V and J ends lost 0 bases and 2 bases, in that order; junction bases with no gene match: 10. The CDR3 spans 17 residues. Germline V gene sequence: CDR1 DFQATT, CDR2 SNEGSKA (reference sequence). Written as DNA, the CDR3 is TGCAGTGCTAGAGATCGACGTCAGGGGGTTACCTACAATGAGCAGTTCTTC. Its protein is CSARDRRQGVTYNEQFF.

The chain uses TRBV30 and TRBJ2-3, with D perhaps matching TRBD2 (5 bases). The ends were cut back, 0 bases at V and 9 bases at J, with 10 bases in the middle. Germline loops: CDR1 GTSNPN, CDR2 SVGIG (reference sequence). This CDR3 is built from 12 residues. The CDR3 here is CAWSVYGETQYF. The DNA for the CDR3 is TGTGCCTGGAGTGTTTACGGGGAAACGCAGTATTTT.

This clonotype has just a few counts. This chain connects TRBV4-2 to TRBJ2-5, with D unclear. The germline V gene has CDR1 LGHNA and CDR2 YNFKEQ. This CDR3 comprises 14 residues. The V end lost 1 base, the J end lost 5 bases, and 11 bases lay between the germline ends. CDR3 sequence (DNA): TGTGCCAGCAGCCAAGTCCAGTTGGCGGAGACCCAGTACTTC. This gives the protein CASSQVQLAETQYF.

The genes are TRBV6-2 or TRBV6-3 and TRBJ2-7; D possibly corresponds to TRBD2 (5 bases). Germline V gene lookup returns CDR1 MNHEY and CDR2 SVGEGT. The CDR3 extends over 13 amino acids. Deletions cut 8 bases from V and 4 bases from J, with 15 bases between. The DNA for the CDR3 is TGTGCCAGCGCGGGCCGTCGTGGGTACGAGCAGTACTTC. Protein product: CASAGRRGYEQYF.

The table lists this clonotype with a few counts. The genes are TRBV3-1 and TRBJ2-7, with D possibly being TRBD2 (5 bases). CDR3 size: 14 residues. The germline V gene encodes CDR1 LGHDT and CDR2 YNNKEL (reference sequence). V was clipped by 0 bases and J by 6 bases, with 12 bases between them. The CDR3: CASSQDEGSVEQYF. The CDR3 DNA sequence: TGTGCCAGCAGCCAAGACGAGGGATCGGTCGAGCAGTACTTC.

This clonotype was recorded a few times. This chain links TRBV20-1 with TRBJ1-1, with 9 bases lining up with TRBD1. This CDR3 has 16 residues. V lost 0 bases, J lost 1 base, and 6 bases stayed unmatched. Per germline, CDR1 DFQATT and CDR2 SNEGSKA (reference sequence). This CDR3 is CSARDTTGQGNTEAFF. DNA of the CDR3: TGCAGTGCTAGAGATACTACGGGACAGGGGAACACTGAAGCTTTCTTT.

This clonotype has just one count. As DNA, the CDR3 is TGCAGTGCTAGAGCTCGCCTAGCGAAAAAACTGTTCCAAGAGACCCAGTACTTC. As protein: CSARARLAKKLFQETQYF. The chain couples TRBV20-1 to TRBJ2-5, with TRBD2 as a possible D gene (6 bases). The V and J ends lost 1 base and 1 base respectively, with 22 bases between them. The germline CDR1 and CDR2 sequences are DFQATT and SNEGSKA (reference sequence). The CDR3 is made up of 18 amino acids.

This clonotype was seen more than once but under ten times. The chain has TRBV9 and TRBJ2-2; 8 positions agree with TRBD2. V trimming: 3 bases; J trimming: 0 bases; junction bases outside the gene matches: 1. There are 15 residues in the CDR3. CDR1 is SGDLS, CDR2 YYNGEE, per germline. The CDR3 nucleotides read TGTGCCAGCAGCGCGGGGGGGTCGAACACCGGGGAGCTGTTTTTT. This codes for CASSAGGSNTGELFF.

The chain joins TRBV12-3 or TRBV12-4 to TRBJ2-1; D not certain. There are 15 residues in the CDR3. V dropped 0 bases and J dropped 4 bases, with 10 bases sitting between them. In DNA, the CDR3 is TGTGCCAGCAGTTTAGCTGTGACGGCGTACAATGAGCAGTTCTTC. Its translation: CASSLAVTAYNEQFF.

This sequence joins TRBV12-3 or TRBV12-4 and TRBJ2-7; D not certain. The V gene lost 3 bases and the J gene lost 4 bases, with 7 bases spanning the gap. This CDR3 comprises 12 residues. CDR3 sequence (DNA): TGTGCCAGCAGTTTGACACTTTACGAGCAGTACTTC. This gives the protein CASSLTLYEQYF.

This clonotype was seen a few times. The DNA for the CDR3 is TGTGCCAGCAGCTCAGTAGGTTGGGGTACCTCCTACGAGCAGTACTTC. This codes for CASSSVGWGTSYEQYF. The genes are TRBV6-1 and TRBJ2-7; D gene uncertain. Germline CDR1 and CDR2: MNHNS and SASEGT. Between the trimmed V and J ends, which lost 6 bases and 0 bases, there was a span of 18 bases. CDR3 length equals 16 residues.